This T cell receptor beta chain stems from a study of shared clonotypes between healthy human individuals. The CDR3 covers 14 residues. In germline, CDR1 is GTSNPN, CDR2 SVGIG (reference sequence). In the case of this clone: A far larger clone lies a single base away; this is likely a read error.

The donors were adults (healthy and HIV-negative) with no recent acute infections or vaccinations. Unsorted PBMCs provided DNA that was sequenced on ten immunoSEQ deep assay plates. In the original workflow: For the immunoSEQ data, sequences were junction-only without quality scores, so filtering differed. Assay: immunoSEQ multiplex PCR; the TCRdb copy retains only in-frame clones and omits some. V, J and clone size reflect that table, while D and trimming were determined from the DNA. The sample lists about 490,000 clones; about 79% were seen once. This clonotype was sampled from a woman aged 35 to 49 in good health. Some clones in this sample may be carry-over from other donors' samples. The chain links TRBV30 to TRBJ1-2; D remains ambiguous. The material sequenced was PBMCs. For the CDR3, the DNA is TGTGCCTGGAGTGTCGGGCCTTCCTTCTATGACTACACCTTC. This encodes CAWSVGPSFYDYTF.